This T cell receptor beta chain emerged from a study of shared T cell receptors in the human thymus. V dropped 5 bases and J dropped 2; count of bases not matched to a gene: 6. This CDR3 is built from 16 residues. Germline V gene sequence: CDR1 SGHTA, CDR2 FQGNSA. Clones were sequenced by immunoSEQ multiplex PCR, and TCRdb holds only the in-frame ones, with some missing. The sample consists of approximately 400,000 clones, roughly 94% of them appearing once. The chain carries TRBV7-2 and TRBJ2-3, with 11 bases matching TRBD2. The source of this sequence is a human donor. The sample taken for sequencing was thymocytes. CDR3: CASSTSTSGDTDTQYF. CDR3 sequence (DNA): TGTGCCAGCAGCACTTCGACTAGCGGGGACACAGATACGCAGTATTTT.